The next 8 T cell receptor beta chains were all read from a single sample in a study of response to subunit inactivated influenza vaccine. Using its own MiXCR run on the RT-PCR reads, TCRdb lists one record per CDR3 protein. The sample has around 790,000 distinct CDR3 sequences, over 20% seen once. This specimen was PBMCs from blood, taken less than 6 days after vaccination. These receptors originate from a man aged 45-60 years who received an inactivated influenza vaccine.

This clonotype was observed a few times. This chain uses TRBV12-3 or TRBV12-4 with TRBJ2-6; 7 bases fit TRBD1. V shed 6 bases and J 12 bases; nucleotides not matched to a gene: 2. The CDR3 extends over 11 amino acids. The chain's CDR3 is CASRTGPVLTF. CDR3 DNA sequence: TGTGCCAGCAGGACAGGGCCCGTCCTGACTTTC.

This clonotype was counted between two and nine times. The chain combines TRBV10-3 with TRBJ2-2; 12 positions match TRBD1. Germline-derived CDR1 and CDR2 are ENHRY and SYGVKD. After removal of 6 bases from V and 2 bases from J, the junction contained 1 base not matched to a gene. The CDR3 sequence is 15 residues long. CDR3 amino acids: CAIRGTGGNTGELFF. In nucleotides, the CDR3 is TGTGCCATCAGAGGGACAGGGGGCAACACCGGGGAGCTGTTTTTT.

This chain connects TRBV12-3 or TRBV12-4 to TRBJ2-7; 7 positions agree with TRBD1. This CDR3 is built from 15 residues. Losses at the gene ends were 6 bases for V and 4 bases for J; bases not matched to a gene: 12. CDR3 nucleotides: TGTGCCAGCAGCCCACGACAGGGACCGATGTACGAGCAGTACTTC. Translated, it gives CASSPRQGPMYEQYF.

The V call is TRBV7-6, the J call TRBJ2-3; D unclear. The V end lost 5 bases, the J end lost 2 bases, and 8 bases lay between the germline ends. The CDR3 loop spans 13 amino acids. Germline V lookup: CDR1 SGHVS, CDR2 FNYEAQ. The CDR3 loop is CASSRIITDTQYF. The CDR3 coding sequence is TGTGCCAGCAGCCGTATAATCACAGATACGCAGTATTTT.

The V call is TRBV7-9, the J call TRBJ2-2; 8 bases fit TRBD1. Trimming at V came to 3 bases and at J to 0 bases, leaving 3 bases not matched to a gene. CDR3 size: 16 residues. Germline values: CDR1 SEHNR, CDR2 FQNEAQ (reference sequence). CDR3 in amino acids: CASSLWGQANTGELFF. The DNA of the CDR3 is TGTGCCAGCAGCTTGTGGGGACAGGCGAACACCGGGGAGCTGTTTTTT.

There are a few counts of this clonotype. The V gene is TRBV5-1, the J gene TRBJ2-4, with D perhaps assigned TRBD1 or TRBD2 (5 bases each). In germline, CDR1 is SGHRS, CDR2 YFSETQ. The CDR3 has 15 amino acids. Trimming pared 2 bases from V and 9 bases from J, leaving 18 bases between. The CDR3 DNA is TGCGCCAGCAGCTTCGGACCCGCAGGGAGTATCATTCAGTACTTC. Encoded protein: CASSFGPAGSIIQYF.

In DNA, the CDR3 is TGTGCCAGCAGCTTAGGTACACAGGTCGAGCAGTACTTC. It yields the protein CASSLGTQVEQYF. V gene TRBV7-2 combines with J gene TRBJ2-7; D perhaps matches TRBD1 (5 bases). CDR3 length: 13 residues. Germline assignment: CDR1 SGHTA and CDR2 FQGNSA. V gave up 1 base and J gave up 6 bases, with 10 bases separating them. Full variable domain (outside the CDR3, taken from reference TRBV7-2 and TRBJ2-7): GAGVSQSPSNKVTEKGKDVELRCDPISGHTALYWYRQSLGQGLEFLIYFQGNSAPDKSGLPSDRFSAERTGGSVSTLTIQRTQQEDSAVYLCASSLGTQVEQYFGPGTRLTVT.

The chain is built from TRBV7-6 and TRBJ2-1; 7 nucleotides agree with TRBD2. The V gene end was trimmed by 1 base and the J gene end by 5 bases; junction bases not matched to a gene: 5. The germline CDR1 and CDR2 sequences are SGHVS and FNYEAQ. CDR3 length: 15 amino acids. CDR3 residues: CASSLGASGDNEQFF. CDR3 nucleotide sequence: TGTGCCAGCAGCTTAGGGGCCAGCGGGGACAATGAGCAGTTCTTC.